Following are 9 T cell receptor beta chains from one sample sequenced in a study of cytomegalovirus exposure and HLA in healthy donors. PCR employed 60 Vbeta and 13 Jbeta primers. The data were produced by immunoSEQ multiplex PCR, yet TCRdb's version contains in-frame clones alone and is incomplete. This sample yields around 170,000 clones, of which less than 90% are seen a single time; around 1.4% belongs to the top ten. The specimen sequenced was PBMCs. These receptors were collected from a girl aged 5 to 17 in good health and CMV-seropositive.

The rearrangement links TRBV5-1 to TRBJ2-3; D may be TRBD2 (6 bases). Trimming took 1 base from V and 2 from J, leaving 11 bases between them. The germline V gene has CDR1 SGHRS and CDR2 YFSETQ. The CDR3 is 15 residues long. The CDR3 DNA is TGCGCCAGCAGCTTGTCTGGAGGGGACACAGATACGCAGTATTTT. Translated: CASSLSGGDTDTQYF.

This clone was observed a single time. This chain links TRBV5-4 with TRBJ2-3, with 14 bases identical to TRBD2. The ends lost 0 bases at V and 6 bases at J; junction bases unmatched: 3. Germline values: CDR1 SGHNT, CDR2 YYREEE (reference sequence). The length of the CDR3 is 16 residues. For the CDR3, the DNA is TGTGCCAGCAGCTTGGGACTAGCGGGAGGGCCCGATACGCAGTATTTT. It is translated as CASSLGLAGGPDTQYF.

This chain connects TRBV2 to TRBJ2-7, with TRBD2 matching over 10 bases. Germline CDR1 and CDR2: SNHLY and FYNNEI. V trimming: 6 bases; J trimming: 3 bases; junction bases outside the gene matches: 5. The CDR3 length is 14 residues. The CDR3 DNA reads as TGTGCCAGCAGAGTGTTAGCGGGGGGCTACGAGCAGTACTTC. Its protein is CASRVLAGGYEQYF.

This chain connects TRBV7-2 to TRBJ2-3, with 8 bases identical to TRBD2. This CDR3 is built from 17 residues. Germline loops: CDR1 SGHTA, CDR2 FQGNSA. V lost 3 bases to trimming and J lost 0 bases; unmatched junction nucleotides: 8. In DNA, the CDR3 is TGTGCCAGCAGCTTCCTCCCCGGGACTAGTAGCACAGATACGCAGTATTTT. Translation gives CASSFLPGTSSTDTQYF.

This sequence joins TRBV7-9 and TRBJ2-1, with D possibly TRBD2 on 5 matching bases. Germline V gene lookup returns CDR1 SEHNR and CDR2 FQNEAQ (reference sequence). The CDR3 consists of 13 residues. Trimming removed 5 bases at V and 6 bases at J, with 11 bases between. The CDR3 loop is CASSLPGVNEQFF. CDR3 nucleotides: TGTGCCAGCAGCCTACCCGGGGTCAATGAGCAGTTCTTC.

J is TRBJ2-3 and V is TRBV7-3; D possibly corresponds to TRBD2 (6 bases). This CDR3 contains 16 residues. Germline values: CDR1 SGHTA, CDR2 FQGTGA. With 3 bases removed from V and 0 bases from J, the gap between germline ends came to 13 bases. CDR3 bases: TGTGCCAGCAGCTTTAGCGGTACCCCTAGCACAGATACGCAGTATTTT. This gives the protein CASSFSGTPSTDTQYF.

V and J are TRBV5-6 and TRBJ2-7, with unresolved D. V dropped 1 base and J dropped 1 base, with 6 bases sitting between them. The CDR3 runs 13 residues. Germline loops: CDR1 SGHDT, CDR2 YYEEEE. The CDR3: CASSLYRSYEQYF. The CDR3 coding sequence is TGTGCCAGCAGCTTGTACAGATCCTACGAGCAGTACTTC.

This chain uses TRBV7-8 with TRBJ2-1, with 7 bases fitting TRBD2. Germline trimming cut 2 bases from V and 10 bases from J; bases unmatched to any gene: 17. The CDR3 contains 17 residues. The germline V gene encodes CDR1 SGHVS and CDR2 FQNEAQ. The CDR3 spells CASSLSGRAGASREQFF. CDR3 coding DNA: TGTGCCAGCAGCTTATCAGGTAGGGCGGGAGCCTCCCGGGAGCAGTTCTTC.

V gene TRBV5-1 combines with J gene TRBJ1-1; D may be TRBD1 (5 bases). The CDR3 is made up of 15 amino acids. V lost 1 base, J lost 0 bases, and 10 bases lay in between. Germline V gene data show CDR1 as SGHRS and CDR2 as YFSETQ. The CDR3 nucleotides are TGCGCCAGCAGCTTGAGGGCGGACATGAACACTGAAGCTTTCTTT. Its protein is CASSLRADMNTEAFF.